The rows below give T cell receptor beta chains drawn from one sample of a study of control samples from healthy donors and cancer patients. TCRdb's table, derived via immunoSEQ multiplex PCR, lists solely in-frame clones and lacks some. This sample carries 130,000 or so clones, approximately 87% of them seen once, and the ten largest clones take about 12%. Sequences were obtained from blood. Receptor source: a young man in good health. CDR3s include the opening cysteine and the closing phenylalanine or tryptophan. A D gene is named only where the DNA matches it firmly. Where a row states a size, it is once, few, many or the class of an expanded clone; other rows omit it.

j_call v_call d_call clone_size cdr3_nt cdr3_aa
TRBJ1-3 TRBV5-6 - - TGTGCCAGCAGCTTATTGGGTATCGGAAACACCATATATTTT CASSLLGIGNTIYF
TRBJ2-5 TRBV5-6 - once TGTGCCAGCAGTCTGGGGGTGCATCAAGAGACCCAGTACTTC CASSLGVHQETQYF
TRBJ1-2 TRBV27 - - TGTGCCAGCAGTCGTGGGGTATCGGCCTCCTATGGCTACACCTTC CASSRGVSASYGYTF
TRBJ2-2 TRBV7-2 - - TGTGCCAGCAGCCCCACGGGGGAGTTTCACACCGGGGAGCTGTTTTTT CASSPTGEFHTGELFF
TRBJ2-7 TRBV7-9 - - TGTGCCAGCAGTTTGTCCTACGAGCAGTACTTC CASSLSYEQYF
TRBJ1-4 TRBV5-1 TRBD1 - TGCGCCAGCAGCATGACAGGGAGGGGAACTAATGAAAAACTGTTTTTT CASSMTGRGTNEKLFF
TRBJ2-1 TRBV14 - few TGTGCCAGCAGCCTGCAAAGAAGCTCCTACAATGAGCAGTTCTTC CASSLQRSSYNEQFF
TRBJ1-5 TRBV12-3/TRBV12-4 - few TGTGCCAGCAGTTCACAGGGTGGTCAGCCCCAGCATTTT CASSSQGGQPQHF
TRBJ1-4 TRBV2 - - TGTGCCACCTCCGTGGGTGAAAAACTGTTTTTT CATSVGEKLFF
TRBJ2-6 TRBV5-1 - - TGCGCCAGCAGCTCCCAACTGGCGTCTGGGGCCAACGTCCTGACTTTC CASSSQLASGANVLTF
TRBJ1-4 TRBV5-1 TRBD1 - TGCGCCAGCAGTCGGACAGGGGAGGAGGAAAAACTGTTTTTT CASSRTGEEEKLFF
TRBJ2-3 TRBV18 TRBD2 - TGTGCCAGCTCACCACCGGTAGCGGGGGGGCCCGGGGCAGATACGCAGTATTTT CASSPPVAGGPGADTQYF
TRBJ1-1 TRBV6-5 TRBD1 - TGTGCCAGCAGCTCACAGGGGGACCCGAACACTGAAGCTTTCTTT CASSSQGDPNTEAFF
TRBJ1-2 TRBV3-1/TRBV3-2 - - TGTGCCAGCAGCCCTGGTGCCCCCTATGGCTACACCTTC CASSPGAPYGYTF
TRBJ2-1 TRBV11-2 - many TGTGCCAGCAGCCCCGGCCCTACAATACAGTGGAATGAGCAGTTCTTC CASSPGPTIQWNEQFF
TRBJ2-6 TRBV7-9 - - TGTGCCAGCAGCTTTGGGTCGGCTGGGGCCAACGTCCTGACTTTC CASSFGSAGANVLTF
TRBJ1-6 TRBV29-1 - few TGCAGCGTGCAGACAGAACGGAGTTCACCCCTCCACTTT CSVQTERSSPLHF
TRBJ2-3 TRBV18 - - TGTGCCAGCTCACCAGACCGGGCAGGCACCGATACGCAGTATTTT CASSPDRAGTDTQYF
TRBJ2-5 TRBV2 - - TGTGCCAGCAGTCGGGACCAAGAGACCCAGTACTTC CASSRDQETQYF
TRBJ1-3 TRBV30 - few TGTGCCTGGAGTGTCGGCAACTCTGGAAACACCATATATTTT CAWSVGNSGNTIYF
TRBJ2-1 TRBV27 TRBD1 - TGTGCCAGCAGCGTTTCTCACAGGGGTCATCCCTTTTCTTACAATGAGCAGTTCTTC CASSVSHRGHPFSYNEQFF
TRBJ1-2 TRBV19 - - TGTGCCAGTAGTATAGTTCCCAGCGACGCTAACTATGGCTACACCTTC CASSIVPSDANYGYTF
TRBJ2-2 TRBV24-1 - - TGTGCCACCAGTGAGCGGACAGCTCCGAACACCGGGGAGCTGTTTTTT CATSERTAPNTGELFF
TRBJ1-2 TRBV4-1 - - TGCGCCAGCAGCCAAGTGGGGGCGGGCTATGGCTACACCTTC CASSQVGAGYGYTF
TRBJ1-6 TRBV5-6 - few TGTGCCAGCAGCCTAGGGCAGGGACACTACGATAGGGTGGATTCACCCCTCCACTTT CASSLGQGHYDRVDSPLHF
TRBJ1-5 TRBV11-3 - - TGTGCCAGCAGCTTAGGGCGCCGGGACAACAATCAGCCCCAGCATTTT CASSLGRRDNNQPQHF
TRBJ1-6 TRBV30 - - TGTGCCTGGAGTTTGGGAACGGATTCACCCCTCCACTTT CAWSLGTDSPLHF
TRBJ2-5 TRBV7-2 TRBD2 - TGTGCCAGCAGCACCCCTAGCGGGGGCCCAGAGGCCCAGTACTTC CASSTPSGGPEAQYF
TRBJ2-6 TRBV6-6 - - TGTGCCAGCAGTATCGACCTGGGGGTGGGGGCCAACGTCCTGACTTTC CASSIDLGVGANVLTF
TRBJ1-2 TRBV27 - few TGTGCCAGCAGTCCCTTAGGGGGGGCGCGAGAGTATGGCTACACCTTC CASSPLGGAREYGYTF
TRBJ1-1 TRBV7-2 - - TGTGCCAGCAGCGCTTCTCTAAGGGTCACTGAAGCTTTCTTT CASSASLRVTEAFF
TRBJ1-6 TRBV5-5 - once TGTGCCAGCAGCTCAGGGACGGCTCTTGGGGCACCCCTCCACTTT CASSSGTALGAPLHF
TRBJ1-1 TRBV5-1 - - TGCGCCAGCAGTAGGGCCAGGGAGGGTAGGATGAACACTGAAGCTTTCTTT CASSRAREGRMNTEAFF
TRBJ1-4 TRBV4-2 - once TGTGCCAGCAGCCAAGACAATCCGGCAACTAATGAAAAACTGTTTTTT CASSQDNPATNEKLFF
TRBJ1-2 TRBV12-3/TRBV12-4 - - TGTGCCAGCAGTTTAGTGGTTAAGGCTGGCTACACCTTC CASSLVVKAGYTF
TRBJ2-2 TRBV7-9 TRBD2 - TGTGCCACAAGAGGAGCGGGGGGCTTGAACACCGGGGAGCTGTTTTTT CATRGAGGLNTGELFF
TRBJ2-5 TRBV7-2 TRBD2 - TGTGCCAGCAGCTGGACTAGCGGGGGGGCAGAGACCCAGTACTTC CASSWTSGGAETQYF
TRBJ1-1 TRBV6-2/TRBV6-3 - - TGTGCCAGCAGCCGAAATAGGAACACTGAAGCTTTCTTT CASSRNRNTEAFF
TRBJ1-5 TRBV7-2 - - TGTGCCAGCAGCTTTCAGGGAGGGGAGAATCAGCCCCAGCATTTT CASSFQGGENQPQHF
TRBJ2-2 TRBV29-1 - - TGCAGCGTTGAGGCTAGGCAGAACACCGGGGAGCTGTTTTTT CSVEARQNTGELFF
TRBJ2-4 TRBV6-1 - once TGTGCCAGCAGTGAAGAATGGGGGAAGGGTGCCAAAAACATTCAGTACTTC CASSEEWGKGAKNIQYF
TRBJ2-7 TRBV5-5 - once TGTGCCAGCAGCCGGAACATCTACGAGCAGTACTTC CASSRNIYEQYF